This is a list of T cell receptor beta chains from one sample in a study of T cell repertoires in cytomegalovirus infection. Their target antigens are unknown. TCRdb used MiXCR to reprocess the reads, holding one entry per CDR3 protein. The sample records some 70,000 distinct CDR3 sequences, 22% being singletons. Sequenced input: PBMCs, sequenced either directly or after in vitro stimulation (not recorded which). These receptors originate from a human donor in good health (CMV status not recorded). Some clones in this sample may be carry-over from other donors' samples. Each CDR3 is given with its conserved first and last residue. D genes are given only for firm matches. The size of a clone is reported for some rows only, either as once, few or many, or as a class for expanded clones.

size: few; D: .; V: TRBV28; J: TRBJ1-6; DNA: TGTGCCAGCAGACCCTCGAGCTCCTATAATTCACCCCTCCACTTT; CDR3: CASRPSSSYNSPLHF
size: .; D: .; V: TRBV12-3/TRBV12-4; J: TRBJ2-5; DNA: TGTGCCAGCAGTTTAGTAGGACTCTCGAAAGAGACCCAGTACTTC; CDR3: CASSLVGLSKETQYF
size: few; D: TRBD1; V: TRBV18; J: TRBJ2-2; DNA: TGTGCCAGCTCACCACCGGGACAGGGGAACACCGGGGAGCTGTTTTTT; CDR3: CASSPPGQGNTGELFF
size: .; D: .; V: TRBV4-3; J: TRBJ1-2; DNA: TGCGCCAGCAGCCAAGAATGGGGGTGGGGAAACTATGGCTACACCTTC; CDR3: CASSQEWGWGNYGYTF
size: .; D: .; V: TRBV11-2; J: TRBJ2-1; DNA: TGTGCCAGCCCGGGACGGAACTACAATGAGCAGTTCTTC; CDR3: CASPGRNYNEQFF
size: few; D: TRBD1; V: TRBV6-2/TRBV6-3; J: TRBJ2-1; DNA: TGTGCCAGCAGTTACTCGCAAGGGGGCGCGTTCTTC; CDR3: CASSYSQGGAFF
size: few; D: .; V: TRBV3-1; J: TRBJ1-1; DNA: TGTGCCAGCAGCCAAACACAGGGAGAGGAAGCTTTCTTT; CDR3: CASSQTQGEEAFF
size: .; D: .; V: TRBV15; J: TRBJ2-3; DNA: TGTGCCACCAGCAGAGTGGCGATCACAGATACGCAGTATTTT; CDR3: CATSRVAITDTQYF
size: .; D: TRBD2; V: TRBV3-1; J: TRBJ2-1; DNA: TGTGCCAGCGGTATAGCGGGAGGCGTTACCAATGAGCAGTTCTTC; CDR3: CASGIAGGVTNEQFF
size: .; D: TRBD2; V: TRBV6-2/TRBV6-3; J: TRBJ2-7; DNA: TGTGCCAGCACCCAGCGGGGTAACTCCTACGAGCAGTACTTC; CDR3: CASTQRGNSYEQYF
size: many; D: TRBD2; V: TRBV20-1; J: TRBJ2-1; DNA: TGCAGTGCTAGAGATCAAAGCGGGAGGGCTGGTGAGCAGTTCTTC; CDR3: CSARDQSGRAGEQFF
size: many; D: TRBD1; V: TRBV27; J: TRBJ2-1; DNA: TGTGCCAGCAGTTTACGGGCAGGGGGAAATGAGCAGTTCTTC; CDR3: CASSLRAGGNEQFF
size: many; D: .; V: TRBV6-6; J: TRBJ1-5; DNA: TGTGCCAGCAGTTACCAATTTTATCAGCCCCAGCATTTT; CDR3: CASSYQFYQPQHF
size: .; D: .; V: TRBV12-3/TRBV12-4; J: TRBJ2-1; DNA: TGTGCCAGCACAGCCCATAACAATGAGCAGTTCTTC; CDR3: CASTAHNNEQFF